The source of this T cell receptor beta chain is a study of blood T cell repertoires in COVID-19. Study as a whole: Spain, Italy and the United States supplied samples that represented acute and convalescent COVID-19. The analysed material was cDNA or gDNA that came from T cells, B-cell-depleted T cells, or PBMCs.

This clone was seen a few times. The data were produced by immunoSEQ multiplex PCR, yet TCRdb's version contains in-frame clones alone and is incomplete. The sample holds about 210,000 clones; around 90% are singletons and the top ten take approximately 1.2%. The CDR3 loop spans 13 amino acids. CDR1 is MNHEY, CDR2 SVGAGI, per germline. V lost 6 bases and J lost 6; bases outside the gene matches: 7. The chain couples TRBV6-5 to TRBJ2-7, with 8 bases matching TRBD1. The clonotype originates from a man aged 25-40 years with acute or convalescent COVID-19. The sequenced material came from peripheral blood. The CDR3 loop reads CASSRTGLGEQYF. The CDR3 DNA follows: TGTGCCAGCAGCCGGACAGGGTTGGGCGAGCAGTACTTC.